This T cell receptor (beta chain) was obtained from a study of T cell responses to AZD1222 COVID-19 vaccine. Study findings and constraints: Spike-specific TCR breadth and depth rose after two AZD1222 doses. Donors were mostly white British, more females; clonal diversity possibly underestimated.

The analysis combined second doses at about 4 or about 12 weeks. The table came from immunoSEQ multiplex PCR; TCRdb's copy has only in-frame clones and leaves some out. The sample yields 130,000 to 150,000 clones, 70% to 90% seen once. A word on this clone: Its antigen is currently unknown.

Material: peripheral blood, obtained 28 days after the second AZD1222 dose. This clonotype was obtained from an adult who received the AZD1222 COVID-19 vaccine.

CDR3 residues: CASSESGRDNEQFF. Written as DNA, the CDR3 is TGCGCCAGCAGTGAGTCTGGCCGGGACAATGAGCAGTTCTTC. The gene calls are TRBV10-1 and TRBJ2-1; D is ambiguous. Looked up from germline, CDR1 is WNHNN and CDR2 is SYGVQD (reference sequence). CDR3 length: 14 amino acids. Trimming stripped 0 bases from V and 5 bases from J, with 8 bases between.